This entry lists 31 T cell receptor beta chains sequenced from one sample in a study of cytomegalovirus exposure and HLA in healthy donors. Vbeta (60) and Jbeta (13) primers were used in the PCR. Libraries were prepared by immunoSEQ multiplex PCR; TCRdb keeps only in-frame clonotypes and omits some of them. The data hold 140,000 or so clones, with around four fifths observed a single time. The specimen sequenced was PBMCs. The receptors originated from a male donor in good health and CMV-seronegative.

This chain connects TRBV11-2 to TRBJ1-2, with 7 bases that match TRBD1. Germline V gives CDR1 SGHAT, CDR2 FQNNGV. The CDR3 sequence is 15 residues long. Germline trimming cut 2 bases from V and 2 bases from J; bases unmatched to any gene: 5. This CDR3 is CASSLTGAANYGYTF. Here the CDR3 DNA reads TGTGCCAGCAGCTTAACAGGGGCGGCGAACTATGGCTACACCTTC. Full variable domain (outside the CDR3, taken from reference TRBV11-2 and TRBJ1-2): EAGVAQSPRYKIIEKRQSVAFWCNPISGHATLYWYQQILGQGPKLLIQFQNNGVVDDSQLPKDRFSAERLKGVDSTLKIQPAKLEDSAVYLCASSLTGAANYGYTFGSGTRLTVV.

The CDR3 DNA follows: TGTGCCAGCAGCCCTAGCGGGAGGGCCTCCGAGCAGTACTTC. It specifies CASSPSGRASEQYF. This sequence joins TRBV7-2 and TRBJ2-7; 12 positions match TRBD2. The length of the CDR3 is 14 residues. V gave up 5 bases and J gave up 6 bases; unmatched junction bases: 5. Germline lookup yields CDR1 SGHTA and CDR2 FQGNSA.

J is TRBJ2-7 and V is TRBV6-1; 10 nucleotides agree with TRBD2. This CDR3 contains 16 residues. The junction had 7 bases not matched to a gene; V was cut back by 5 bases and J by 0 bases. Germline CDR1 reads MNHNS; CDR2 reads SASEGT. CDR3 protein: CASSQGLAVYSYEQYF. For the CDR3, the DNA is TGTGCCAGCAGTCAAGGACTAGCGGTTTACTCCTACGAGCAGTACTTC.

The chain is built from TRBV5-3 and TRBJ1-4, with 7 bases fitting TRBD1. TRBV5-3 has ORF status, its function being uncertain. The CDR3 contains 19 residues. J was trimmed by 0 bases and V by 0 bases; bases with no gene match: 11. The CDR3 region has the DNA TGTGCCAGAAGCTTGGACGTGACAGGGCTCATTCCAACTAATGAAAAACTGTTTTTT. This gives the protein CARSLDVTGLIPTNEKLFF.

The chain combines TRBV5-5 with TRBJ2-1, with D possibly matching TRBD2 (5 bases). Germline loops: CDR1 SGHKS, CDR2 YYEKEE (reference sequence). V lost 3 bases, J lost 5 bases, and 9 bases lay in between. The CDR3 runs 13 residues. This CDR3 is CASSSRTDNEQFF. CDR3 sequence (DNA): TGTGCCAGCAGCTCTAGGACTGACAATGAGCAGTTCTTC.

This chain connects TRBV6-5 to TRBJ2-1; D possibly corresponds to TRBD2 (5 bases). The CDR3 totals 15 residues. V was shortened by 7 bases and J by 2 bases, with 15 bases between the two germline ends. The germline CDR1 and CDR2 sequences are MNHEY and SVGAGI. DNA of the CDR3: TGTGCCAGCACACAAGGACTGGGCACCTACAATGAGCAGTTCTTC. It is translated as CASTQGLGTYNEQFF.

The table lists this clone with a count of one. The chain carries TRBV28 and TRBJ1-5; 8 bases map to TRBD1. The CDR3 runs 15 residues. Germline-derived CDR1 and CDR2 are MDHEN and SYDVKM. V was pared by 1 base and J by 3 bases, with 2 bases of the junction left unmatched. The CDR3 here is CASSLLGQVNQPQHF. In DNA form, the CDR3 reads TGTGCCAGCAGTTTATTGGGACAGGTCAATCAGCCCCAGCATTTT.

The CDR3 bases are TGTGCCAGCTCACCACCCTCGGGGTCTCCTGAGACCCAGTACTTC. Its translation is CASSPPSGSPETQYF. The chain carries TRBV18 and TRBJ2-5; possibly TRBD2 for D (5 bases). The V end lost 0 bases, the J end lost 5 bases, and 13 bases lay between the germline ends. The CDR3 has 15 residues. Germline CDR1 and CDR2: KGHSH and LQKENI.

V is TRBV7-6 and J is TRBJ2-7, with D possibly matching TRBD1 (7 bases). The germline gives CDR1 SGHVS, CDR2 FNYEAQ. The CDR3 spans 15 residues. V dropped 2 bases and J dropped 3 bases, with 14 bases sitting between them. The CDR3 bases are TGTGCCAGCAGCTTAACCCCAGGGGGACTCTACGAGCAGTACTTC. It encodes CASSLTPGGLYEQYF.

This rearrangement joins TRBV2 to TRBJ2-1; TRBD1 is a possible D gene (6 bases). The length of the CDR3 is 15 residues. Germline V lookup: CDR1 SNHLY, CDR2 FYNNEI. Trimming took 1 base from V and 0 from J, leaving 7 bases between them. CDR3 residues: CASSEGGGSYNEQFF. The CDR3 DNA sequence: TGTGCCAGCAGTGAAGGAGGGGGCTCCTACAATGAGCAGTTCTTC.

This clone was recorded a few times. The CDR3 spells CASSLPPPEEELFF. CDR3 nucleotide sequence: TGTGCCAGCAGCTTACCCCCCCCTGAGGAGGAGCTGTTTTTT. The V and J genes are TRBV7-9 and TRBJ2-2; no definite D call. Germline CDR1 SEHNR, CDR2 FQNEAQ (reference sequence). The CDR3 has 14 residues. V lost 2 bases, J lost 10 bases, and 14 bases lay in between. Filled out from reference TRBV7-9 and TRBJ2-2, the complete variable domain reads DTGVSQNPRHKITKRGQNVTFRCDPISEHNRLYWYRQTLGQGPEFLTYFQNEAQLEKSRLLSDRFSAERPKGSFSTLEIQRTEQGDSAMYLCASSLPPPEEELFFGEGSRLTVL.

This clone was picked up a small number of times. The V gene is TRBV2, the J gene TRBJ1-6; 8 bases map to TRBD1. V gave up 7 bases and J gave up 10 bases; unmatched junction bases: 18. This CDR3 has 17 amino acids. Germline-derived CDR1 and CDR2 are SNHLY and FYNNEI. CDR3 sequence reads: CASTFSLSGTGESPLHF. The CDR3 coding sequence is TGTGCCAGCACCTTTAGTTTATCCGGGACAGGAGAATCACCCCTCCACTTT.

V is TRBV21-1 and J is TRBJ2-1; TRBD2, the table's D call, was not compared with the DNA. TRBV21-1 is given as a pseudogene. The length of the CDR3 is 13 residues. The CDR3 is CANRTSDGDEQFF. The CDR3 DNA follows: TGTGCCAACCGGACTAGCGATGGCGATGAGCAGTTCTTC.

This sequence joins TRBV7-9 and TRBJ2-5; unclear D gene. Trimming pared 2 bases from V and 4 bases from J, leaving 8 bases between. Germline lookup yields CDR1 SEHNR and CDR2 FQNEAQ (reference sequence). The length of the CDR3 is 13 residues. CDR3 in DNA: TGTGCCAGCAGCTTACAGGCCTCAGAGACCCAGTACTTC. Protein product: CASSLQASETQYF. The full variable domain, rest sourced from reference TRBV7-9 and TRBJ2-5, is DTGVSQNPRHKITKRGQNVTFRCDPISEHNRLYWYRQTLGQGPEFLTYFQNEAQLEKSRLLSDRFSAERPKGSFSTLEIQRTEQGDSAMYLCASSLQASETQYFGPGTRLLVL.

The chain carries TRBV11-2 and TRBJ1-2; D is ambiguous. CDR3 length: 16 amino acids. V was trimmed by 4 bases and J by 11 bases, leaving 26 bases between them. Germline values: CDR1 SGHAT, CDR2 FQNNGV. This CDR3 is CASSSFPPPRVRGYTF. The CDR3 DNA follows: TGTGCCAGCAGCTCCTTCCCTCCCCCCCGGGTTCGAGGGTACACCTTC.

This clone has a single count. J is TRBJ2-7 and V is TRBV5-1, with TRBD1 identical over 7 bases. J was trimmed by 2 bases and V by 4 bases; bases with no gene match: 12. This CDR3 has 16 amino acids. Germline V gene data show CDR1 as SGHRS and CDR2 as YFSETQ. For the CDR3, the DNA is TGCGCCAGCAGCCCGAACAGGGGTTTATACGCCTACGAGCAGTACTTC. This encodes CASSPNRGLYAYEQYF.

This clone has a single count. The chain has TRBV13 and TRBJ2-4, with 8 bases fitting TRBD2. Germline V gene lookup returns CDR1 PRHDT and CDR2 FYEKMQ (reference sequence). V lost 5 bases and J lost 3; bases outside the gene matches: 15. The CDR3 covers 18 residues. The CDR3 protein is CASSPRPSGRAVKNIQYF. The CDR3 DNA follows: TGTGCCAGCAGCCCCCGCCCGTCCGGGAGGGCCGTCAAAAACATTCAGTACTTC.

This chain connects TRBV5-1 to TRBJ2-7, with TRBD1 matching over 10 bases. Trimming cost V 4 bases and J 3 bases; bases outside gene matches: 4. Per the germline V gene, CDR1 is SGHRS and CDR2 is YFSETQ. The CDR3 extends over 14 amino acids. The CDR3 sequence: CASSPGQGDYEQYF. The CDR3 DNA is TGCGCCAGCAGCCCCGGACAGGGGGACTACGAGCAGTACTTC.

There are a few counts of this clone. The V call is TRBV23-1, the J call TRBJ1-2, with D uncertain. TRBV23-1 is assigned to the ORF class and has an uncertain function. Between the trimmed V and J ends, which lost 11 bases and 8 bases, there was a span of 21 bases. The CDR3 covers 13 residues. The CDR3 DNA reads TGCGCCCTCCCCGGGGAAAAAATTCCAGGCTACACCTTC. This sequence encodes CALPGEKIPGYTF.

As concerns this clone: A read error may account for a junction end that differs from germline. CDR3 sequence reads: CSSSPHIGGNYGYTF. CDR3 bases: TGTTCCAGCAGCCCTCATATCGGGGGGAACTATGGCTACACCTTC. The rearrangement links TRBV7-9 to TRBJ1-2, with a possible D match to TRBD1 (5 bases). This CDR3 contains 15 residues. Looked up from germline, CDR1 is SEHNR and CDR2 is FQNEAQ (reference sequence).

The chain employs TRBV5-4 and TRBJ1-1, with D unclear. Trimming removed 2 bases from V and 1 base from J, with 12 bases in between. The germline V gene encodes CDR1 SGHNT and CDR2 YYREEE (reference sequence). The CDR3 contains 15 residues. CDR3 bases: TGTGCCAGCAGCTTACGGGAGAAGAGGAACACTGAAGCTTTCTTT. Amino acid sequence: CASSLREKRNTEAFF.

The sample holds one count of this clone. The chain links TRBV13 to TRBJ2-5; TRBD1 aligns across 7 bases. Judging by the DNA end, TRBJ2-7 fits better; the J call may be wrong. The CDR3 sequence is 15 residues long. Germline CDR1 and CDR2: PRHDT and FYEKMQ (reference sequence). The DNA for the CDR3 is TGTGCCAGCAGCCCGACAGGGACGGGATCCAACGAGCAGTACTTC. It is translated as CASSPTGTGSNEQYF.

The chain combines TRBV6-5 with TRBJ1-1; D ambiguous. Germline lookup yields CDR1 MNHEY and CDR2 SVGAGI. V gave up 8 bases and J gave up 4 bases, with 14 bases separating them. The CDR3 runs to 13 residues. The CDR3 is CASQRSRGTEAFF. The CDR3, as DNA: TGTGCCAGCCAACGATCCCGAGGCACTGAAGCTTTCTTT.

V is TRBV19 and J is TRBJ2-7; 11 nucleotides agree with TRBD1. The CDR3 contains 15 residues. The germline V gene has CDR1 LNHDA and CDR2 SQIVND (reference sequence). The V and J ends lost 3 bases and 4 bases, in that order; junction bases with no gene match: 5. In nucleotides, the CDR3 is TGTGCCAGTAGTATGGGACAGGGGGGGACATACGAGCAGTACTTC. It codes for CASSMGQGGTYEQYF.

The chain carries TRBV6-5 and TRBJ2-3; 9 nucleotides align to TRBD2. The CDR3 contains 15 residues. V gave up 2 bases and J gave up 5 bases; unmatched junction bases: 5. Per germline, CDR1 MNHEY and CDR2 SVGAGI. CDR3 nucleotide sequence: TGTGCCAGCAGTTACGGCCTAGCGGGAATAGATACGCAGTATTTT. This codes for CASSYGLAGIDTQYF.

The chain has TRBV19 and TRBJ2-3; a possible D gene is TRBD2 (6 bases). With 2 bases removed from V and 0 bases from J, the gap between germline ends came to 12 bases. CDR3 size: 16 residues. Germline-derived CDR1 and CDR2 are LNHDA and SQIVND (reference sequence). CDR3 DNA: TGTGCCAGTAGTATAAGGAGTAGCGGAAGCACAGATACGCAGTATTTT. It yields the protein CASSIRSSGSTDTQYF.

The CDR3 region is CASSPGQSNTGELFF. The DNA of the CDR3 is TGTGCCAGCAGCCCAGGACAGTCGAACACCGGGGAGCTGTTTTTT. The V and J genes are TRBV7-9 and TRBJ2-2, with TRBD1 as a possible D gene (6 bases). Deletions cut 5 bases from V and 0 bases from J, with 10 bases between. Germline V gives CDR1 SEHNR, CDR2 FQNEAQ (reference sequence). This CDR3 spans 15 amino acids. Looking up the rest from reference TRBV7-9 and TRBJ2-2 gives the full variable domain: DTGVSQNPRHKITKRGQNVTFRCDPISEHNRLYWYRQTLGQGPEFLTYFQNEAQLEKSRLLSDRFSAERPKGSFSTLEIQRTEQGDSAMYLCASSPGQSNTGELFFGEGSRLTVL.

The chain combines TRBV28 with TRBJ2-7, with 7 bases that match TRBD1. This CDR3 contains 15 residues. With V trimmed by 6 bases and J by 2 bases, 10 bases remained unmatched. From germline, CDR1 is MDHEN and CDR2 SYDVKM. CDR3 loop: CASRTTGAKAYEQYF. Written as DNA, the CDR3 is TGTGCCAGCAGAACCACAGGGGCCAAAGCCTACGAGCAGTACTTC.

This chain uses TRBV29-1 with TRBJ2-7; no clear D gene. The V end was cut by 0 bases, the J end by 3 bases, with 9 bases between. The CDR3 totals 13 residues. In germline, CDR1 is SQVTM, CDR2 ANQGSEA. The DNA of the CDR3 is TGCAGCGTTGAAGATCCCCACGGCTACGAGCAGTACTTC. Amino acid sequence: CSVEDPHGYEQYF.

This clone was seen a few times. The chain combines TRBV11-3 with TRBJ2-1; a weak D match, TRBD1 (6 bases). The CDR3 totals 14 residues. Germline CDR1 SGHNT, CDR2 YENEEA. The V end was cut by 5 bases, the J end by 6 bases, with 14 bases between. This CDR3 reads CASSITGLRNEQFF. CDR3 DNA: TGTGCCAGCAGCATCACAGGGTTGCGCAATGAGCAGTTCTTC.

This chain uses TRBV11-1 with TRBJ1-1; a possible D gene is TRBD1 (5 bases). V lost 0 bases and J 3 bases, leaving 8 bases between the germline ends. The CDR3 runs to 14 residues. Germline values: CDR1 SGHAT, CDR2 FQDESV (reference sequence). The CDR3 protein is CASSLAWGDTEAFF. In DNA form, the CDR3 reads TGTGCCAGCAGCTTAGCCTGGGGGGACACTGAAGCTTTCTTT.